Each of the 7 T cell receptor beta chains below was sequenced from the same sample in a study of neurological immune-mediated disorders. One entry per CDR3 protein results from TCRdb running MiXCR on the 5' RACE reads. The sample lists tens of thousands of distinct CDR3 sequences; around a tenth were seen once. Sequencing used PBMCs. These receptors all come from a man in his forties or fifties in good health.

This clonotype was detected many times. DNA for the CDR3: TGCAGCGTTGAAGATCGGGGGAGAGGGAACACCGGGGAGCTGTTTTTT. It encodes CSVEDRGRGNTGELFF. The chain recombines TRBV29-1 with TRBJ2-2, with D possibly TRBD2 on 6 matching bases. CDR1 is SQVTM and CDR2 is ANQGSEA in the germline V gene. V lost 0 bases to trimming and J lost 1 base, with 12 bases between them. The CDR3 totals 16 residues.

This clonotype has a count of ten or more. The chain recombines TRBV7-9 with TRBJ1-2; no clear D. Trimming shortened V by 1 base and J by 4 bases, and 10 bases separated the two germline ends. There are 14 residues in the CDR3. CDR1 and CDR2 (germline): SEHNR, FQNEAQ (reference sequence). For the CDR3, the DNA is TGTGCCAGCAGCTTAGAGCCCTCGCTCTATGGCTACACCTTC. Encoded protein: CASSLEPSLYGYTF.

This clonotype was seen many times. The CDR3 loop is CSAQDRHRYSNQPQHF. In DNA form, the CDR3 reads TGCAGTGCCCAAGACAGGCACAGATATAGCAATCAGCCCCAGCATTTT. The J gene is TRBJ1-5, the V gene TRBV20-1; a weak D match, TRBD1 (6 bases). Looked up from germline, CDR1 is DFQATT and CDR2 is SNEGSKA (reference sequence). The CDR3 runs to 16 residues. V gave up 6 bases and J gave up 0 bases, with 18 bases separating them.

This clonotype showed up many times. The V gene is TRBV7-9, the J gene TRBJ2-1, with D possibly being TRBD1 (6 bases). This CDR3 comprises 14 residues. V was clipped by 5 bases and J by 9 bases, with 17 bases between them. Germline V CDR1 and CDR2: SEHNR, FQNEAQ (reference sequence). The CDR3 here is CASSRRLGGGEQFF. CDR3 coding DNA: TGTGCCAGCAGCAGGAGGCTAGGGGGTGGTGAGCAGTTCTTC.

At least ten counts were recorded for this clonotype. The CDR3 loop is CSAREGRGGFGYTF. The DNA of the CDR3 is TGCAGTGCTAGAGAGGGCAGGGGGGGGTTTGGCTACACCTTC. This rearrangement joins TRBV20-1 to TRBJ1-2; TRBD1 aligns across 7 bases. The trim removed 0 bases at V and 7 bases at J, leaving 8 bases unmatched. This CDR3 comprises 14 residues. CDR1 is DFQATT, CDR2 SNEGSKA, per germline (reference sequence).

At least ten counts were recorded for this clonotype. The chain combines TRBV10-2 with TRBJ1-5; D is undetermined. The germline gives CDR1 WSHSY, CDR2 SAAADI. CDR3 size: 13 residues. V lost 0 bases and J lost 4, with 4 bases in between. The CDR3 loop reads CASSESINQPQHF. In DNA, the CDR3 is TGCGCCAGCAGTGAGTCTATAAATCAGCCCCAGCATTTT.

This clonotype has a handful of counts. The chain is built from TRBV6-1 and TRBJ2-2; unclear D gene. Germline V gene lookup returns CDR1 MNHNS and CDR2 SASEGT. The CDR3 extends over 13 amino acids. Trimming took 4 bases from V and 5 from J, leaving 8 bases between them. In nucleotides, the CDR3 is TGTGCCAGCAGTGTAGAGTTAACCGGGGAGCTGTTTTTT. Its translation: CASSVELTGELFF.